This T cell receptor (beta chain) was sequenced for a study of T cells in Graves' hyperthyroidism and ophthalmopathy. Lactation, pregnancy, other autoimmune disease or uncontrolled infection excluded patients. This clonotype was counted ten times or more. The CDR3 loop spans 14 amino acids. Germline CDR1 reads SNHLY; CDR2 reads FYNNEI. V lost 0 bases and J 1 base, leaving 6 bases between the germline ends. Amplified TCR beta CDR3 regions derived from RNA transcripts. The primer set for the first-round RT-PCR of the TCR CDR3 was HTBI. Via MiXCR, TCRdb re-called the multiplex PCR reads, giving one row per CDR3 protein. The sample contains approximately 690,000 distinct CDR3 sequences, roughly 20% of which appear only once.

The TCR comes from a young man with Graves' ophthalmopathy. V is TRBV2 and J is TRBJ1-1, with a weak D call TRBD1 (5 bases). The sample comprised blood. Here the CDR3 DNA reads TGTGCCAGCAGTGAAGCGGGGGGGAACACTGAAGCTTTCTTT. Protein: CASSEAGGNTEAFF.